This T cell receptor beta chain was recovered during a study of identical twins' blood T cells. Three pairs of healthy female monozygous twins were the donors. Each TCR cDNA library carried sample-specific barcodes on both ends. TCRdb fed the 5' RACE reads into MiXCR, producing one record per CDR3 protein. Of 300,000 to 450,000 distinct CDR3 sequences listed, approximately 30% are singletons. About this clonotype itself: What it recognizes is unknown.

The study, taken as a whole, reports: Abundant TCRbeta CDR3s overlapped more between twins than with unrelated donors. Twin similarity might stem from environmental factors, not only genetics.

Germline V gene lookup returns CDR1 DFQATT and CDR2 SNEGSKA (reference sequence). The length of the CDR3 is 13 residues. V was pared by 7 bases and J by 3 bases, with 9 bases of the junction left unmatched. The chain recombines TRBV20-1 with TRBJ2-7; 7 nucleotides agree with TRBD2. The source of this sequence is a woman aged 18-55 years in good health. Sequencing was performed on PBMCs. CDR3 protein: CSVGSGGNYEQYF. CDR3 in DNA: TGCAGTGTCGGTTCCGGGGGGAACTACGAGCAGTACTTC.